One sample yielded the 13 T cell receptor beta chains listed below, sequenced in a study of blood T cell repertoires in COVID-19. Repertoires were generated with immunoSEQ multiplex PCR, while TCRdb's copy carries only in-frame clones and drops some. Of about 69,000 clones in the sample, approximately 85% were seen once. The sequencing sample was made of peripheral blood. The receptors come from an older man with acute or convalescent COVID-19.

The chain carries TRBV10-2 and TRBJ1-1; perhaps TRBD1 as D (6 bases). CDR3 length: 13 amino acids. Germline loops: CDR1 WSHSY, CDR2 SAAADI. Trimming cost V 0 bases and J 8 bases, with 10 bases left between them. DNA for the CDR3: TGCGCCAGCAGTGAGTCGGCAAGGGGGGAAGCTTTCTTT. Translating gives CASSESARGEAFF.

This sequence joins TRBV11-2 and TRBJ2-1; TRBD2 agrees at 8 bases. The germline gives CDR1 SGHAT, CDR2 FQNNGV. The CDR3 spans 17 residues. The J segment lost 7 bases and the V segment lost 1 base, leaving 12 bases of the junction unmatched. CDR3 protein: CASSLGGGGRWTNEQFF. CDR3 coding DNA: TGTGCCAGCAGCTTAGGGGGAGGCGGGAGGTGGACAAATGAGCAGTTCTTC.

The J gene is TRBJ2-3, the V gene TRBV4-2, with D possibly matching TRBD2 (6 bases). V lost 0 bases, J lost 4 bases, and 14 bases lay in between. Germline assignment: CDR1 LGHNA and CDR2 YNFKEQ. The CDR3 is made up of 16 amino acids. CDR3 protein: CASSQEPGSVADTQYF. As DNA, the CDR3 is TGTGCCAGCAGCCAAGAGCCCGGGAGTGTGGCAGATACGCAGTATTTT.

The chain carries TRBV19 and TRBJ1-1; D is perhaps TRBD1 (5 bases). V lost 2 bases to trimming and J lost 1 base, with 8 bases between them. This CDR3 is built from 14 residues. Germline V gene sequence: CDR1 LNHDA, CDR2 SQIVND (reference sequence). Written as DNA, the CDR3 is TGTGCCAGTAGTATATGGCAGGGGAACACTGAAGCTTTCTTT. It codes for CASSIWQGNTEAFF.

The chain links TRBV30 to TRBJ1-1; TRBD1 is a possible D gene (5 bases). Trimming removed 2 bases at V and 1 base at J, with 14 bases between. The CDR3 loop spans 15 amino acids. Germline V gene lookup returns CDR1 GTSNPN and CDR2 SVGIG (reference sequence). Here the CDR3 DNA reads TGTGCCTGGAGTTTATCGTCCAGGGCGAACACTGAAGCTTTCTTT. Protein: CAWSLSSRANTEAFF.

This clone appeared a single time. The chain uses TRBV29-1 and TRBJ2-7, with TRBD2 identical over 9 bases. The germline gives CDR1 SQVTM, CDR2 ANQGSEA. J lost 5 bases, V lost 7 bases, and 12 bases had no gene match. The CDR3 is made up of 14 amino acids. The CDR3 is CSATGPGTSNEQYF. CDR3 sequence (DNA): TGCAGCGCCACTGGCCCCGGGACTAGCAACGAGCAGTACTTC.

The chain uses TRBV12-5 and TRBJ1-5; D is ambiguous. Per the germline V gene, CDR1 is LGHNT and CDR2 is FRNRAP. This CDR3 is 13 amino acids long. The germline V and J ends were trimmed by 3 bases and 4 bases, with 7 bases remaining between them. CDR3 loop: CASGFNSNQPQHF. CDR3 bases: TGTGCTAGTGGTTTCAACTCTAATCAGCCCCAGCATTTT.

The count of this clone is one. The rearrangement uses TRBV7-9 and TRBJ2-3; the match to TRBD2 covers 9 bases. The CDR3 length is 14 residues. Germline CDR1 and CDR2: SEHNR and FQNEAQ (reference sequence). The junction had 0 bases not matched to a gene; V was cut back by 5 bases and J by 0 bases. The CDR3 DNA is TGTGCCAGCAGCGGACTAGCGAGCACAGATACGCAGTATTTT. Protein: CASSGLASTDTQYF.

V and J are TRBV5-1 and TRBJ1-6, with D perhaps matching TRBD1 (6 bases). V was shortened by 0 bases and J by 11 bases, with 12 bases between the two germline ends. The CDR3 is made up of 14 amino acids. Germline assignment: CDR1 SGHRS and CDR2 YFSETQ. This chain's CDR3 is CASSLEGTTTPLHF. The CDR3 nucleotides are TGCGCCAGCAGCTTGGAGGGGACAACGACACCCCTCCACTTT.

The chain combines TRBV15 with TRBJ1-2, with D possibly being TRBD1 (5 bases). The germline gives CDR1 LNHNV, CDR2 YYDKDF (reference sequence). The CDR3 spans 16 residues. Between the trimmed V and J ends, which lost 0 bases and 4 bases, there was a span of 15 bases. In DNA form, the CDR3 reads TGTGCCACCAGCAGAGATCGGGCTGGGGGGAGCTATGGCTACACCTTC. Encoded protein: CATSRDRAGGSYGYTF. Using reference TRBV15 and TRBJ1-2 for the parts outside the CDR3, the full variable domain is DAMVIQNPRYQVTQFGKPVTLSCSQTLNHNVMYWYQQKSSQAPKLLFHYYDKDFNNEADTPDNFQSRRPNTSFCFLDIRSPGLGDTAMYLCATSRDRAGGSYGYTFGSGTRLTVV.

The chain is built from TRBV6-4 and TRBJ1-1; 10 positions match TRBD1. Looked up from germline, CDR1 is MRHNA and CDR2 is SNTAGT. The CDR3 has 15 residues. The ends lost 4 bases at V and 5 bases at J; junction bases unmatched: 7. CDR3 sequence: CASSVFGTGVTEAFF. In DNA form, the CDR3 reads TGTGCCAGCAGTGTTTTCGGGACAGGGGTGACTGAAGCTTTCTTT.

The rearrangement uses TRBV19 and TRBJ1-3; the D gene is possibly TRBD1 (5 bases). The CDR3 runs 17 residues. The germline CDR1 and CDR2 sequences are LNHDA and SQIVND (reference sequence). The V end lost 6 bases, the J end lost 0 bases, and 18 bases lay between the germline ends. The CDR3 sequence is CASSHRMEGLSGNTIYF. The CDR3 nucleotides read TGTGCCAGTAGCCACCGAATGGAGGGACTCTCTGGAAACACCATATATTTT.

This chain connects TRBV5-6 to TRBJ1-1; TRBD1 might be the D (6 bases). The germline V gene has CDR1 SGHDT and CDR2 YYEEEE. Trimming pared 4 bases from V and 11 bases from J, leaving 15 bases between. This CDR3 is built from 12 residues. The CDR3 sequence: CASSPRGGRAFF. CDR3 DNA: TGTGCCAGCAGCCCGAGGGGGGGGCGGGCTTTCTTT.